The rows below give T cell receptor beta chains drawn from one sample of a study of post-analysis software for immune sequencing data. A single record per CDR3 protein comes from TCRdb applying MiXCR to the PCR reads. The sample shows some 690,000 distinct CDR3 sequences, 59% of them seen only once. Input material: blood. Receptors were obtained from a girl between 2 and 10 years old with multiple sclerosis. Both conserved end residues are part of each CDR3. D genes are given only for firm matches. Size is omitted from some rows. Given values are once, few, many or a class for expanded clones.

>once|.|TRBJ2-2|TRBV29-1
TGCAGCGTTCAGGGAGACACCGGGGAGCTGTTTTTT
CSVQGDTGELFF
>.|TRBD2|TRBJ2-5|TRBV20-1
TGCAGTGCTAGCCGACTAGCTGTCGACCAAGAGACCCAGTACTTC
CSASRLAVDQETQYF
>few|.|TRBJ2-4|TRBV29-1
TGCAGCGTTGAACGAGGGCGAGAAAACATTCAGTACTTC
CSVERGRENIQYF
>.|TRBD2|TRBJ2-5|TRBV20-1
TGCAGTGCTAGAGAGGGGACTACTTGGAGGGAGACCCAGTACTTC
CSAREGTTWRETQYF
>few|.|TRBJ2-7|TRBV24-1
TGTGCCACCAGTGCGGGCTACGAGCAGTACTTC
CATSAGYEQYF
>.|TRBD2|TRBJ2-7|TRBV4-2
TGTGCCAGCAGCCAAGATGGGACTAGCGGGTCCTACGAGCAGTACTTC
CASSQDGTSGSYEQYF
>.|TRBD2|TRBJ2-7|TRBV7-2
TGTGCCAGCAGGCCAACTAGCGGGATCTTGGGCTACGAGCAGTACTTC
CASRPTSGILGYEQYF
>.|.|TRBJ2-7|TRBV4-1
TGCGCCAGCAGCCAAGTTGGGACACGCAACGAGCAGTACTTC
CASSQVGTRNEQYF
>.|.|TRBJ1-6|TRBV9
TGTGCCAGCAGCGTAGATCCAGCGTTATCAGGGTCACCCCTCCACTTT
CASSVDPALSGSPLHF
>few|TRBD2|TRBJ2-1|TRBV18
TGTGCCAGCTCCCTACTGGGGACTAGCGGGAGCTCCTACAATGAGCAGTTCTTC
CASSLLGTSGSSYNEQFF
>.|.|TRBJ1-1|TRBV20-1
TGCAGTGCTAGAGACCCGACCGGCCCCGTAGAAGCTTTCTTT
CSARDPTGPVEAFF
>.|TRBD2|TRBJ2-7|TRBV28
TGTGCCAGCAGTTACGGACTAGTTCTACAAGAGCAGTACTTC
CASSYGLVLQEQYF
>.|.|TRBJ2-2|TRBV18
TGTGCCAGCTCCCAAGACCCGAACACCGGGGAGCTGTTTTTT
CASSQDPNTGELFF
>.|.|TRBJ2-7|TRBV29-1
TGCAGCGTTGAGGAAGCGGGTTCCGCAGGCTACGAGCAGTACTTC
CSVEEAGSAGYEQYF
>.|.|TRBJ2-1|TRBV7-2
TGTGCCAGCAGCGCGGTGGGTAGCTCCTACAATGAGCAGTTCTTC
CASSAVGSSYNEQFF
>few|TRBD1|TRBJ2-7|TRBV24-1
TGTGCCACCAGTGATTCGGGACAGGGGGTCGGTGAGCAGTACTTC
CATSDSGQGVGEQYF
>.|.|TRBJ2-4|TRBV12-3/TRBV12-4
TGTGCCAGCAGTATGGGGAATACAGGGAGGGACAAAAACATTCAGTACTTC
CASSMGNTGRDKNIQYF
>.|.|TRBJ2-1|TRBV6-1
TGTGCCAGCAGTGGACTATACTCCTACAATGAGCAGTTCTTC
CASSGLYSYNEQFF
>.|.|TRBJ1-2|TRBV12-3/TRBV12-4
TGTGCCAGCAGTCGCCTAGCGGCTGGCTACACCTTC
CASSRLAAGYTF
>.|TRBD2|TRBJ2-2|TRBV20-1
TGCAGTGTCGAGCGGGAAGGCGGGGAGCTGTTTTTT
CSVEREGGELFF
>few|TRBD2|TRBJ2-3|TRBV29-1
TGCAGCGTCCCGCCGGGACTAGCGGACCATGCGCAGTATTTT
CSVPPGLADHAQYF
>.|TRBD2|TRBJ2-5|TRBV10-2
TGCGCCAGCAGTGTACTAGCGGGGGAGGCCCAAACCCAGTACTTC
CASSVLAGEAQTQYF
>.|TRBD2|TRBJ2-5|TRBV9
TGTGCCAGCAGCGTAGGACTAGCGGGGGGCCTCCAAGAGACCCAGTACTTC
CASSVGLAGGLQETQYF
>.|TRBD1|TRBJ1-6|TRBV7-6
TGTGCCAGCAGGGGCATTCCGGGACAGGGCAATTCACCCCTCCACTTT
CASRGIPGQGNSPLHF
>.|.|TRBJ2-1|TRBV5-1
TGCGCCAGCAGCTTTCTCACAGGTCGAAATGAGCAGTTCTTC
CASSFLTGRNEQFF
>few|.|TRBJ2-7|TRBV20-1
TGCAGTGCTAGAGAAGGGAGTGGCGAGCAGTACTTC
CSAREGSGEQYF
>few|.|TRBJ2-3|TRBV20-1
TGCAGTGCTCTCGCGGTCGGGGGCACAGATACGCAGTATTTT
CSALAVGGTDTQYF
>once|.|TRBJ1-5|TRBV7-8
TGTGCCAGCAGCTTAGAAAGGAGGGTCATCAATCAGCCCCAGCATTTT
CASSLERRVINQPQHF
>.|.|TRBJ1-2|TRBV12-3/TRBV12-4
TGTGCCAGCAGTTCCAGGCAGGACGTCTATGGCTACACCTTC
CASSSRQDVYGYTF
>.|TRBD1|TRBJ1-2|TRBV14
TGTGCCAGCAGCTTCCGGGACAGGAAAGATGGCTACACCTTC
CASSFRDRKDGYTF
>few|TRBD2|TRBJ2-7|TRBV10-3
TGTGCCATCAGTGAAGGACTAGCGGGAGAAGTAGAGCAGTACTTC
CAISEGLAGEVEQYF
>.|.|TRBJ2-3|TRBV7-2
TGTGCCAGCAGCCCCCGTACGCCCTCGGGGGATACGCAGTATTTT
CASSPRTPSGDTQYF
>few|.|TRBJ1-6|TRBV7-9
TGTGCCAGCAGCTTGGGGCCGCCGGGGAATTCACCCCTCCACTTT
CASSLGPPGNSPLHF
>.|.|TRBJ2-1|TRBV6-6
TGTGCCAGCAGTTACCTCAGACAGGAATACAATGAGCAGTTCTTC
CASSYLRQEYNEQFF
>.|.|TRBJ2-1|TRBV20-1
TGCAGTGCTAGAGATCCCTGGTCCTCCTACAATGAGCAGTTCTTC
CSARDPWSSYNEQFF
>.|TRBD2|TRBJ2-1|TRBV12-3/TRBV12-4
TGTGCCAGCATTAGCGGGGGTGGCGGGAATGAGCAGTTCTTC
CASISGGGGNEQFF
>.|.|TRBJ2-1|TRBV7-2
TGTGCCAGCAGCTTAGGCTTAATCGATGAGCAGTTCTTC
CASSLGLIDEQFF
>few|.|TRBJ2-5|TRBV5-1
TGTGCCAGCAGACGGGTCCCTGGTCGGGAGACCCAGTACTTC
CASRRVPGRETQYF
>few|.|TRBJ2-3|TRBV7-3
TGTGCCAGCAGCTTAACGGGGGGTCTAGATACGCAGTATTTT
CASSLTGGLDTQYF
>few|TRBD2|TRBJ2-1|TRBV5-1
TGCGCCAGCAGCTTGGTCGGTTTAGCGGGAGGTGGCTACAATGAGCAGTTCTTC
CASSLVGLAGGGYNEQFF
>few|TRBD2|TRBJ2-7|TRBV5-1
TGCGCCAGCAGCTCATCGACTAGCGGTCCCTACGAGCAGTACTTC
CASSSSTSGPYEQYF
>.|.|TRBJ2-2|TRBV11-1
TGTGCCAGCAGCTCAGGACTGCGCACCGGGGAGCTGTTTTTT
CASSSGLRTGELFF
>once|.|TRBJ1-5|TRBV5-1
TGCGCCAGCAGCTTAGAACCTGGTGGAGGTCGGTCTAATCAGCCCCAGCATTTT
CASSLEPGGGRSNQPQHF
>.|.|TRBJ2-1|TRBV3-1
TGTGCCAGCAGCCAAGACCCCACGAGGTACAATGAGCAGTTCTTC
CASSQDPTRYNEQFF
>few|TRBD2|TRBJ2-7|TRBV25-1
TGTGCCAGCAGTGCTCAAGCGGGATTAGGCGAGCAGTACTTC
CASSAQAGLGEQYF
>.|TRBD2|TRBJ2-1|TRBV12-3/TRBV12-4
TGTGCCGGCGTTAGCGGGAGCTCCAATGAGCAGTTCTTC
CAGVSGSSNEQFF
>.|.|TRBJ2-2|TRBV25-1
TGTGCCAGCAACTCCGGAGGGGGCCTGAACACCGGGGAGCTGTTTTTT
CASNSGGGLNTGELFF
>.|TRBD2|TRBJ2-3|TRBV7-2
TGTGCCAGCAACTGGGGGGACGGGGGGGGCACAGATACGCAGTATTTT
CASNWGDGGGTDTQYF
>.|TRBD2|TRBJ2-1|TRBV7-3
TGTGCCAGCAGCTATGGGACGGGGGGAGGAAGGGATGAGCAGTTCTTC
CASSYGTGGGRDEQFF
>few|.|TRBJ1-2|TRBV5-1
TGCGCCAGCAGCTTACAGGGACCTTCTTATGGCTACACCTTC
CASSLQGPSYGYTF
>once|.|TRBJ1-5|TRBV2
TGTGCCAGCAGTCCTTTTGACGGGAATCAGCCCCAGCATTTT
CASSPFDGNQPQHF
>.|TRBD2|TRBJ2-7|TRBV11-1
TGTGCCAGCAGCCTAGGTAGGCTAGCGGACCATTACGAGCAGTACTTC
CASSLGRLADHYEQYF
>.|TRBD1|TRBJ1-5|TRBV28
TGTGCCAGCAGTTTTGGGACAGGGCGTCTATCATACCAGCATTTT
CASSFGTGRLSYQHF
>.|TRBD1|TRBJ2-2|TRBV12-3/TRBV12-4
TGTGCCAGCGGACAGGGGGCCGGCGGGGAGCTGTTTTTT
CASGQGAGGELFF
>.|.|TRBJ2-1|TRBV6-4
TGTGCCAGCAGGGTGTCTAGCTCCTACAATGAGCAGTTCTTC
CASRVSSSYNEQFF
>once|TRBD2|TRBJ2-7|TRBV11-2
TGTGCCAGCAGCTCTCAGCGGGAGCTCTACGAGCAGTACTTC
CASSSQRELYEQYF